This TCR beta chain was sequenced in a study of beta chain features in type 1 diabetes (dated by TCRdb to the late 2010s). General notes on the study: Mean age, gender distribution, total cell number and subset yield were not different between patients and healthy donors. Regulatory and stem cell-like memory subsets were obtained from only 8 patients and roughly eight healthy donors, while naive and central memory subsets were obtained from all 28 donors. A total of roughly 99,000,000 sorted cells were examined across all samples, and the number of cells per subset was strongly correlated with RNA yield. The study compared TCRB repertoires of sorted circulating CD4+ T cell subsets between recently diagnosed type 1 diabetes patients and matched healthy donors.

The entire amount of isolated RNA was reverse transcribed using the High Capacity cDNA Reverse Transcription Kit, so the sequenced TCRB transcripts were expressed ones. Deep immunoSEQ sequencing was performed on naive, central memory and regulatory T cell samples, with an average of around 3.5 million total reads per sample. Sorted cells were lysed in RLT buffer and RNA was extracted with DNase-treated RNeasy Micro or Mini kits, depending on cell number. To prevent cross-contamination, each cell subset was processed individually, whereas patient and healthy donor samples were processed jointly. Using the immunoSEQ multiplex PCR, TCRB sequences were amplified from cDNA into 87-bp fragments spanning the CDR3 region. Amplicons were sequenced on the Illumina HiSeq platform. The published analysis was carried out like this. Synthetic template baselines were used to correct PCR bias computationally, reads within Hamming distance 2 were collapsed, and singletons that could not be merged were discarded. By aligning reads against IMGT, V, D and J genes, CDR3 length, and insertions or deletions at six rearrangement sites were assigned. Within each subset, clonotype counts were normalized to sorted cell number, and only after that were true diversity and Gini coefficients computed with the tcR R package. Repertoire sharing was quantified using the overlap coefficient calculated on TCRB nucleotide sequences. Out-of-frame TCRB sequences from naive cells were analyzed to stand in for the pre-selection repertoire. TCRdb provides this immuneACCESS table in a form limited to in-frame rearrangements. Some clones are lacking; in checked studies, under half of them reflect an unresolved V gene, and why the rest are absent is not known. V and J calls and clone size are given by that table; D and trimming were obtained from the DNA. In this sample the table shows 240,000 or so clones, roughly two thirds of which occur a single time. The ten largest clones add up to approximately 0.053% of the sample.

What the research found in general, with its limitations: Shorter templates might be favored by PCR, yet because patient and control samples were amplified and corrected together, any such skew would affect both groups equally. Type 1 diabetes patients showed a moderate but significant shortening of TCRB CDR3 length in all four CD4+ subsets. Sequencing cDNA rather than genomic DNA could over-represent highly expressing activated cells, although activation and CD3 levels did not differ between groups. The naive, central memory and regulatory TCRB repertoires appeared to resemble one another more closely among patients than among healthy donors. At VDJ recombination sites, type 1 diabetes patients had fewer insertions and more deleted nucleotides, which implies abnormalities in thymic rearrangement. HLA sub-analyses involved small numbers of individuals, so any influence of HLA type on TCRB rearrangement remained unresolved.

From each donor, a single peripheral blood sample of 100 to 150 mL on average was drawn into heparinised tubes. A BD FACSAria II and a panel including CD45RO, CCR7, CD25, CD127, CD95 and CD27 were used to sort naive, central memory, regulatory and stem cell-like memory CD4+ T cells. Every sorted population had a purity above 95%. PBMCs were isolated immediately by Lymphoprep density gradient centrifugation and stained directly without culture. So that batch effects would be minimized, each experiment stained and sorted samples in pairs, pairing one healthy donor with one patient. On this clone: Its antigen is currently not known. No clone much larger than this one lies a single base away; base qualities are absent.

The sequenced material came from naive CD4+ T cells from blood. This sample's cell subset or site label indicates: true naive CD4+ T cells. The clonotype comes from a young man in good health.

The sequenced DNA is TGTGCCAGCAGTGACCCCCTTAGGGACAGGGGTTACTACAATGAGCAGTTCTTC. Translated, this is CASSDPLRDRGYYNEQFF. The chain uses TRBV25-1 and TRBJ2-1, and TRBD1 matches 10 of the central bases. CDR1 and CDR2 are drawn from the germline V gene: MGHDK, SYGVNS. The CDR3 numbers 18 residues from cysteine through phenylalanine. Only the CDR3 part of the read is kept: 54 bases, read in frame from the first base. Trimming removed 3 bases from V and 3 bases from J; the gene matches leave 11 bases unexplained.